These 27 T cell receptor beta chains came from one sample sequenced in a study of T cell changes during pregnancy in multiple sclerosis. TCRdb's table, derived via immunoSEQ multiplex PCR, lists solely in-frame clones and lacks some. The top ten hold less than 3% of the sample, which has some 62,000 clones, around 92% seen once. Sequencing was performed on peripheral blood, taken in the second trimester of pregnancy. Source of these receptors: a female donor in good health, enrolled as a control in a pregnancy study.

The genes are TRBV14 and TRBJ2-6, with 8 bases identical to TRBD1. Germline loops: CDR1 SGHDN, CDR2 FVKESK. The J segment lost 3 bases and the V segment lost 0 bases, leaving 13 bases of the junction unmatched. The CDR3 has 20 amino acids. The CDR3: CASSQEGGFPGGLGANVLTF. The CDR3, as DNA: TGTGCCAGCAGCCAAGAGGGTGGGTTTCCAGGGGGCCTTGGGGCCAACGTCCTGACTTTC. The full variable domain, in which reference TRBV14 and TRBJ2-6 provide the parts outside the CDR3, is EAGVTQFPSHSVIEKGQTVTLRCDPISGHDNLYWYRRVMGKEIKFLLHFVKESKQDESGMPNNRFLAERTGGTYSTLKVQPAELEDSGVYFCASSQEGGFPGGLGANVLTFGAGSRLTVL.

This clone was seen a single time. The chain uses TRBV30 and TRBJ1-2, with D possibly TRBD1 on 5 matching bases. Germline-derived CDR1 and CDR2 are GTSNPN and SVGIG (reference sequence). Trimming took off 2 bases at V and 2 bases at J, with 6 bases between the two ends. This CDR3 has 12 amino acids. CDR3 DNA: TGTGCCTGGAGTTCAGGGAACTATGGCTACACCTTC. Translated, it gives CAWSSGNYGYTF.

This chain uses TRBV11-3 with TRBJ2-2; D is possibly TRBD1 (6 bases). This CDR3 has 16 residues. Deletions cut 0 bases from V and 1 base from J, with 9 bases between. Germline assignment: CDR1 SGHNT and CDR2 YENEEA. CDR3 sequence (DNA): TGTGCCAGCAGCTTAGATGGGGGCCAGAACACCGGGGAGCTGTTTTTT. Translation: CASSLDGGQNTGELFF.

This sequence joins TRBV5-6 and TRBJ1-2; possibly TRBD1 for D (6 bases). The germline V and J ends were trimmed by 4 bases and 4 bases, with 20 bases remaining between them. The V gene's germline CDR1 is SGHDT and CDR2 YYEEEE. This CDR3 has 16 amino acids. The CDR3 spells CASSPRGGTGGYGYTF. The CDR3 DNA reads TGTGCCAGCAGCCCGAGGGGGGGAACGGGCGGCTATGGCTACACCTTC.

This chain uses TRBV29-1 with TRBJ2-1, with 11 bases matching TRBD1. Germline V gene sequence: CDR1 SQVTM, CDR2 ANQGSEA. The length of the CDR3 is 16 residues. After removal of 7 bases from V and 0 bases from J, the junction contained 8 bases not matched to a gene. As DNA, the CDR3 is TGCAGCGCTCTCGGGGACAGGGGGGCCTCCTACAATGAGCAGTTCTTC. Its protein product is CSALGDRGASYNEQFF.

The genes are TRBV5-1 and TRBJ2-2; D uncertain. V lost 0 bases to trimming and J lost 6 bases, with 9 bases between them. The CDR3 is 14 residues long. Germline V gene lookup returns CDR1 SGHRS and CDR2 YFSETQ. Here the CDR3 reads CASSLVQVPGELFF. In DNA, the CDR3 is TGCGCCAGCAGCTTGGTTCAGGTGCCCGGGGAGCTGTTTTTT.

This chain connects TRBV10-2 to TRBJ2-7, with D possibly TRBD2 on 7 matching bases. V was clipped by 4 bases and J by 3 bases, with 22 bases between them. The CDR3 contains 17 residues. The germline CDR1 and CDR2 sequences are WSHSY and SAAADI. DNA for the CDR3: TGCGCCAGCAGTGTCTCCTCCTCAGGGCGGGGGCTCTACGAGCAGTACTTC. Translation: CASSVSSSGRGLYEQYF.

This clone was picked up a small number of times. The CDR3 region has the DNA TGTGCCTGGGACTCTAGCGGGGGGGCAGTCTACGAGCAGTACTTC. Translation: CAWDSSGGAVYEQYF. This sequence joins TRBV30 and TRBJ2-7; 12 bases fit TRBD2. Trimming removed 5 bases from V and 3 bases from J; junction bases left unmatched: 8. Germline lookup yields CDR1 GTSNPN and CDR2 SVGIG (reference sequence). This CDR3 has 15 amino acids.

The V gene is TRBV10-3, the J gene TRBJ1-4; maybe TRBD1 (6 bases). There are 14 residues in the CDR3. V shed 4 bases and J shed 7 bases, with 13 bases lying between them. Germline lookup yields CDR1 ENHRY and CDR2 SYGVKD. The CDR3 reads CAISAQGRAEKLFF. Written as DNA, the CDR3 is TGTGCCATCAGTGCACAGGGACGGGCTGAAAAACTGTTTTTT.

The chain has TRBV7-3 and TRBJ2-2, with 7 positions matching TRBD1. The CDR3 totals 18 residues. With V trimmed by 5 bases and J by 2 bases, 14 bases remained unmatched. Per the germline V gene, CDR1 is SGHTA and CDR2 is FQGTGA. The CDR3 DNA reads TGTGCCAGCAGCACTAATCCTACAGGGGCCGAAAACACCGGGGAGCTGTTTTTT. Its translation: CASSTNPTGAENTGELFF.

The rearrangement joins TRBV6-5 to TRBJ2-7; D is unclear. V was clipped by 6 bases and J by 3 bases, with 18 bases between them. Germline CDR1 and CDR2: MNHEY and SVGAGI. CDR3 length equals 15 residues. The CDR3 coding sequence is TGTGCCAGCAGCACAAGCATCGGGTCCGGCTACGAGCAGTACTTC. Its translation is CASSTSIGSGYEQYF.

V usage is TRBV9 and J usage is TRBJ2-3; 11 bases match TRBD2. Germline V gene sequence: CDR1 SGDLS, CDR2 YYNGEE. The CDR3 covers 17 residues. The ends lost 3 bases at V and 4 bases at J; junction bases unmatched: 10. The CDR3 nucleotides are TGTGCCAGCAGCGCCTATTCTAGCGGGGGGATTTCAGATACGCAGTATTTT. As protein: CASSAYSSGGISDTQYF.

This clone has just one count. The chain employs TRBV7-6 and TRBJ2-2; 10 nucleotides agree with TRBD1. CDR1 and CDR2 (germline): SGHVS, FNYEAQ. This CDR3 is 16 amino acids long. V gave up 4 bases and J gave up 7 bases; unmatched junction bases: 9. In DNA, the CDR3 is TGTGCCAGCAGCTCCTACGGGACAGGGGTTGACGGGGAGCTGTTTTTT. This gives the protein CASSSYGTGVDGELFF.

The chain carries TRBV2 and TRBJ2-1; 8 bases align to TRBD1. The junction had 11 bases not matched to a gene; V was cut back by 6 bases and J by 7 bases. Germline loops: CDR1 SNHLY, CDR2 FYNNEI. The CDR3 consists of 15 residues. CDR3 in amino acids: CASRALTGVGNEQFF. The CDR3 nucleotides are TGTGCCAGCAGGGCCTTGACAGGGGTAGGTAATGAGCAGTTCTTC.

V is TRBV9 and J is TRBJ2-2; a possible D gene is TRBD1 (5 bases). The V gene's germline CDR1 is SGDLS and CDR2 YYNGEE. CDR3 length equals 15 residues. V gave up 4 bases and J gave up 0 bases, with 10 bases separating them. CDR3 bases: TGTGCCAGCAGCTCCACAGGCGCGAACACCGGGGAGCTGTTTTTT. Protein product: CASSSTGANTGELFF. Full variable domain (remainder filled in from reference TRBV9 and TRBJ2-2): DSGVTQTPKHLITATGQRVTLRCSPRSGDLSVYWYQQSLDQGLQFLIQYYNGEERAKGNILERFSAQQFPDLHSELNLSSLELGDSALYFCASSSTGANTGELFFGEGSRLTVL.

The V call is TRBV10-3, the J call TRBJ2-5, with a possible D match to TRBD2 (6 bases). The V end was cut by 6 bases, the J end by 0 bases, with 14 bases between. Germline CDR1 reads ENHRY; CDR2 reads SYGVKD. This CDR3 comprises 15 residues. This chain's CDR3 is CAISGGLHHQETQYF. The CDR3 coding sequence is TGTGCCATCAGCGGAGGACTACACCACCAAGAGACCCAGTACTTC.

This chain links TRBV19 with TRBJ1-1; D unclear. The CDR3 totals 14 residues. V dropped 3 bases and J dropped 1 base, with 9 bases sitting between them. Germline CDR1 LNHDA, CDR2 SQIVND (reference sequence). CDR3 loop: CASSIAGRNTEAFF. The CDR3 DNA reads TGTGCCAGTAGTATCGCAGGAAGGAACACTGAAGCTTTCTTT.

For the CDR3, the DNA is TGTGCCAGTAGTATAGTATCGGGAGTCGAAGAGACCCAGTACTTC. This sequence encodes CASSIVSGVEETQYF. The genes are TRBV19 and TRBJ2-5; possible D gene TRBD2, 6 bases. The germline V and J ends were trimmed by 1 base and 3 bases, with 12 bases remaining between them. This CDR3 is built from 15 residues. Germline lookup yields CDR1 LNHDA and CDR2 SQIVND (reference sequence).

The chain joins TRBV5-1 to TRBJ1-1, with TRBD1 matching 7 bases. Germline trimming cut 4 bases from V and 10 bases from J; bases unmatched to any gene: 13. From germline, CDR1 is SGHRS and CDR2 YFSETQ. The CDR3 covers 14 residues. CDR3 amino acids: CASSQGEQGLGAFF. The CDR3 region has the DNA TGCGCCAGCAGCCAGGGGGAACAAGGGTTGGGAGCTTTCTTT.

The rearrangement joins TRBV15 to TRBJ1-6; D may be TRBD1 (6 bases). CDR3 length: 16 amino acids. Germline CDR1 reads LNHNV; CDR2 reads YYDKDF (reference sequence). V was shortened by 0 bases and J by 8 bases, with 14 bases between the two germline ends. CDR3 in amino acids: CATSRDGQPIHSPLHF. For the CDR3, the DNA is TGTGCCACCAGCAGAGATGGACAGCCGATCCATTCACCCCTCCACTTT.

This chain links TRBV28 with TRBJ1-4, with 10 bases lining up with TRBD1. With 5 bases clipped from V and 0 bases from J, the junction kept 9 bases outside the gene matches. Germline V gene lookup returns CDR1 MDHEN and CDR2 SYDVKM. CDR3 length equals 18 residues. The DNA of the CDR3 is TGTGCCAGCAGTCCAGACACCGGGACAGGGGCAACTAATGAAAAACTGTTTTTT. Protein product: CASSPDTGTGATNEKLFF.

CDR3 DNA sequence: TGTGCCTGGAGGACAGGGTCCTACGAGCAGTACTTC. It encodes CAWRTGSYEQYF. The chain recombines TRBV30 with TRBJ2-7, with 7 bases lining up with TRBD1. From germline, CDR1 is GTSNPN and CDR2 SVGIG (reference sequence). After removal of 3 bases from V and 1 base from J, the junction contained 0 bases not matched to a gene. CDR3 length: 12 residues.

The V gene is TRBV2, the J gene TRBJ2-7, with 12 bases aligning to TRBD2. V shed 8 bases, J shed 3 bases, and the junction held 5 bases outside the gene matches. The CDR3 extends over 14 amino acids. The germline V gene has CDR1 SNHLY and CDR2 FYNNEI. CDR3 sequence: CASARLAGVYEQYF. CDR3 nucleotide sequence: TGTGCCAGCGCCAGACTAGCGGGAGTCTACGAGCAGTACTTC.

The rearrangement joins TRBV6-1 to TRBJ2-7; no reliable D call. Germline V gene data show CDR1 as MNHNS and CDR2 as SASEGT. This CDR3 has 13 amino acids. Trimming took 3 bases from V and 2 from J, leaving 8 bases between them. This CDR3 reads CASSEARTYEQYF. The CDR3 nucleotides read TGTGCCAGCAGTGAGGCCAGAACCTACGAGCAGTACTTC.

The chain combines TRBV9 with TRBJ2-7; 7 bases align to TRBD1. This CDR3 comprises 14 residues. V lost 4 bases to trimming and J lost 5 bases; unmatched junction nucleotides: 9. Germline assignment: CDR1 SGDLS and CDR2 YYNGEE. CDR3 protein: CASSPWDSPNEQYF. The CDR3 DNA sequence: TGTGCCAGCAGCCCATGGGACAGCCCTAACGAGCAGTACTTC.

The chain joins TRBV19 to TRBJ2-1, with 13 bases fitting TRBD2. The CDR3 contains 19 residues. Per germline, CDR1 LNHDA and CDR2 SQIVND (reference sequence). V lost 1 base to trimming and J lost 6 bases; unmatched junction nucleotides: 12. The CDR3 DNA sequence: TGTGCCAGTAGTATAGCGAAGGGGAGGACTAGCGGGAGTATCAATGAGCAGTTCTTC. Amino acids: CASSIAKGRTSGSINEQFF.

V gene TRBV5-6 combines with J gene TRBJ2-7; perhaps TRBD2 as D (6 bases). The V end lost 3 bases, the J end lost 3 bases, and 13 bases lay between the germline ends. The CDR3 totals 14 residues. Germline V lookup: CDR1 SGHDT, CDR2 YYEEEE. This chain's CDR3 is CASSSTGLHYEQYF. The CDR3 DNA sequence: TGTGCCAGCAGCTCAACGGGACTGCACTACGAGCAGTACTTC.